These T cell receptor beta chains were read from a single sample in a study of CD8+ T cells in alopecia areata. Repertoires were generated with immunoSEQ multiplex PCR, while TCRdb's copy carries only in-frame clones and drops some. The sample records about 56,000 clones, almost 97% being singletons. The source was CD8+ T cells sorted from blood, collected at week 0. The receptor source for this set is a human donor with alopecia areata. CDR3s include the opening cysteine and the closing phenylalanine or tryptophan. The D gene is left open where the match is weak. Rows give clone size only sometimes, using once, few, many, or a class for an expanded clone.

V gene	J gene	D gene	clone size	CDR3 DNA	CDR3 protein
TRBV27	TRBJ1-5	TRBD1	NA	TGTGCCAGCAGTTTAGACAGGGGATCCAATCAGCCCCAGCATTTT	CASSLDRGSNQPQHF
TRBV11-3	TRBJ2-1	TRBD2	NA	TGTGCCAGCAGCTCCCGGGGGGGGAATGAGCAGTTCTTC	CASSSRGGNEQFF
TRBV2	TRBJ2-7	TRBD2	NA	TGTGCCAGCAGGGGACTAGCCACTATTCCCTACGAGCAGTACTTC	CASRGLATIPYEQYF
TRBV19	TRBJ2-5	TRBD1	NA	TGTGCCAGTAGTACTCACCCCGGGACAGGGGGTCAAGAGACCCAGTACTTC	CASSTHPGTGGQETQYF
TRBV19	TRBJ2-7	TRBD1	NA	TGTGCCAGTAGGCCCGGGACAGGGTCGGGCGAGCAGTACTTC	CASRPGTGSGEQYF
TRBV6-5	TRBJ2-7	NA	NA	TGTGCCAGCAGTACAGGGTTCAATGGCCCCTACGAGCAGTACTTC	CASSTGFNGPYEQYF
TRBV19	TRBJ2-7	TRBD2	NA	TGTGCCAGTAGTCCCGGGAGGTCCTACGAGCAGTACTTC	CASSPGRSYEQYF
TRBV27	TRBJ1-2	NA	NA	TGTGCCAGCAGTCTCCGGGGGGCGGGGAACTATGGCTACACCTTC	CASSLRGAGNYGYTF
TRBV5-1	TRBJ2-1	NA	NA	TGCGCCAGCAGCTTGCGGACAGCCTATGAGCAGTTCTTC	CASSLRTAYEQFF
TRBV29-1	TRBJ1-2	NA	NA	TGCAGCGTTGAAGATCTGGAGGTTACCTATGGCTACACCTTC	CSVEDLEVTYGYTF
TRBV5-1	TRBJ2-7	TRBD2	NA	TGCGCCAGCAGGCCCGGGACTAGCGGATCCTACGAGCAGTACTTC	CASRPGTSGSYEQYF
TRBV30	TRBJ1-1	NA	NA	TGTGCCTGGAACTGGCAGCAAAACACTGAAGCTTTCTTT	CAWNWQQNTEAFF
TRBV27	TRBJ2-1	NA	NA	TGTGCCAGCAGTTTATACGGGATCAATGAGCAGTTCTTC	CASSLYGINEQFF
TRBV4-1	TRBJ1-3	NA	once	TGCGCCAGCAGCCAAGATAATAGATACCACTCTGGAAACACCATATATTTT	CASSQDNRYHSGNTIYF
TRBV5-4	TRBJ2-1	NA	NA	TGTGCCCCCCAGGTGGACGGGAAGCAGTTCTTC	CAPQVDGKQFF
TRBV10-3	TRBJ1-2	NA	once	TGTGCCATCAGTGTCCGCGGTACAGGGCTTGTCTATGGCTACACCTTC	CAISVRGTGLVYGYTF
TRBV6-6	TRBJ1-3	TRBD1	NA	TGTGCCAGCAGTTCCTGGGACAGGGAAAACACCATATATTTT	CASSSWDRENTIYF
TRBV4-1	TRBJ1-2	TRBD1	once	TGCGCCAGCAGCCCCCGGGGGGAGACAGCAGGGGGAGATGGCTACACCTTC	CASSPRGETAGGDGYTF
TRBV27	TRBJ2-7	TRBD2	NA	TGTGCCAGCGCCGGGACTAGCACCTACGAGCAGTACTTC	CASAGTSTYEQYF
TRBV11-2	TRBJ2-7	NA	NA	TGTGCCAGCAGCTTAGTGAACAGCTACGAGCAGTACTTC	CASSLVNSYEQYF
TRBV7-6	TRBJ2-1	NA	once	TGTGCCAGCAGCTTACTACAGAGCTCCTACAATGAGCAGTTCTTC	CASSLLQSSYNEQFF
TRBV7-8	TRBJ1-6	NA	NA	TGTGCCAGCAGCTTTAGAGGGACAAATTCACCCCTCCACTTT	CASSFRGTNSPLHF
TRBV7-8	TRBJ2-2	TRBD1	NA	TGTGCCAGCAGCATCCTCCGGGACAGGGGGTACGCGAACACCGGGGAGCTGTTTTTT	CASSILRDRGYANTGELFF
TRBV7-9	TRBJ2-7	TRBD1	NA	TGTGCCAGCAGCCGCGGGACAGGGAACTACGAGCAGTACTTC	CASSRGTGNYEQYF
TRBV6-1	TRBJ2-7	NA	NA	TGTGCCAGCAGTGAATACTCGCGGGACACATGGGACGAGCAGTACTTC	CASSEYSRDTWDEQYF
TRBV19	TRBJ1-6	NA	NA	TGTGCCAGTAGTATCTTTAATTCACCCCTCCACTTT	CASSIFNSPLHF